The next 16 T cell receptor beta chains were all read from a single sample in a study of blood T cell repertoires in COVID-19. Assay: immunoSEQ multiplex PCR; the TCRdb copy retains only in-frame clones and omits some. The repertoire includes hundreds of thousands of clones, around 80% of them detected once, and about 7.4% sits in the top ten. Sequencing was done on a sample of peripheral blood. All receptors derive from a woman in her fifties or sixties with acute or convalescent COVID-19.

The gene calls are TRBV7-9 and TRBJ1-2; 9 bases line up with TRBD1. Unmatched junction bases numbered 3, after V lost 5 bases and J lost 5 bases. There are 13 residues in the CDR3. The germline gives CDR1 SEHNR, CDR2 FQNEAQ (reference sequence). Here the CDR3 reads CASSAGTGYGYTF. DNA of the CDR3: TGTGCCAGCAGCGCCGGGACAGGGTATGGCTACACCTTC.

The chain couples TRBV10-2 to TRBJ1-5; D is ambiguous. This CDR3 spans 14 amino acids. Trimming pared 1 base from V and 0 bases from J, leaving 4 bases between. In germline, CDR1 is WSHSY, CDR2 SAAADI. The CDR3, as DNA: TGCGCCAGCAGTGAGTTTAATAGCAATCAGCCCCAGCATTTT. Amino acids: CASSEFNSNQPQHF.

V is TRBV30 and J is TRBJ2-7; D may be TRBD2 (5 bases). The V gene's germline CDR1 is GTSNPN and CDR2 SVGIG (reference sequence). The CDR3 runs to 15 residues. V was shortened by 0 bases and J by 2 bases, with 14 bases between the two germline ends. The CDR3 DNA follows: TGTGCCTGGAGTGTAACGGGGAGAACCCCCTACGAGCAGTACTTC. Encoded protein: CAWSVTGRTPYEQYF.

This chain joins TRBV6-4 and TRBJ2-2; the match to TRBD1 covers 7 bases. The CDR3 extends over 17 amino acids. Unmatched junction bases numbered 8, after V lost 3 bases and J lost 1 base. Per the germline V gene, CDR1 is MRHNA and CDR2 is SNTAGT. The CDR3, as DNA: TGTGCCAGCAGTGAGATACCCGGGACAGAGAACACCGGGGAGCTGTTTTTT. It codes for CASSEIPGTENTGELFF.

The chain has TRBV28 and TRBJ2-1; D is possibly TRBD1 (6 bases). CDR3 size: 16 residues. From germline, CDR1 is MDHEN and CDR2 SYDVKM. V gave up 2 bases and J gave up 3 bases, with 14 bases separating them. CDR3 DNA: TGTGCCAGCAGTTTAAGGGGGTTGTTTATCTACAATGAGCAGTTCTTC. Protein sequence: CASSLRGLFIYNEQFF.

This chain uses TRBV19 with TRBJ1-4; D unresolved. This CDR3 is 15 amino acids long. V was cut by 0 bases and J by 7 bases, with 12 bases left in between. In germline, CDR1 is LNHDA, CDR2 SQIVND (reference sequence). CDR3 residues: CASSIDGDEGEKLFF. The DNA of the CDR3 is TGTGCCAGTAGTATAGATGGTGACGAGGGTGAAAAACTGTTTTTT.

There are a few counts of this clone. V gene TRBV7-2 combines with J gene TRBJ2-5; 9 bases match TRBD2. V was clipped by 3 bases and J by 3 bases; unmatched bases: 8. Germline CDR1 and CDR2: SGHTA and FQGNSA. The CDR3 consists of 16 residues. The CDR3 is CASSFTSTSGKETQYF. The CDR3 region has the DNA TGTGCCAGCAGCTTCACATCGACTAGCGGCAAAGAGACCCAGTACTTC.

The J gene is TRBJ1-6, the V gene TRBV9; D might be TRBD1 (5 bases). The CDR3 covers 16 residues. V lost 3 bases to trimming and J lost 6 bases, with 16 bases between them. From germline, CDR1 is SGDLS and CDR2 YYNGEE. CDR3 DNA: TGTGCCAGCAGCGCCGAGGCAGGGCCCTCTAATTCACCCCTCCACTTT. Amino acids: CASSAEAGPSNSPLHF.

This sequence joins TRBV19 and TRBJ1-5, with a tentative D call TRBD1 (6 bases). CDR3 size: 14 residues. With 4 bases removed from V and 7 bases from J, the gap between germline ends came to 14 bases. Germline values: CDR1 LNHDA, CDR2 SQIVND (reference sequence). The CDR3 is CASSTTGLEQPQHF. The DNA of the CDR3 is TGTGCCAGTAGTACCACAGGGTTGGAACAGCCCCAGCATTTT.

This rearrangement joins TRBV30 to TRBJ1-2; the D gene is possibly TRBD1 (5 bases). Trimming took 2 bases from V and 2 from J, leaving 6 bases between them. The germline CDR1 and CDR2 sequences are GTSNPN and SVGIG (reference sequence). The CDR3 sequence is 12 residues long. The CDR3: CAWSQGNYGYTF. CDR3 DNA sequence: TGTGCCTGGAGTCAGGGCAACTATGGCTACACCTTC.

The chain carries TRBV12-5 and TRBJ1-1; tentatively, D is TRBD1 (6 bases). Germline CDR1 and CDR2: LGHNT and FRNRAP. Between the trimmed V and J ends, which lost 2 bases and 0 bases, there was a span of 16 bases. The CDR3 loop spans 17 amino acids. CDR3 DNA sequence: TGTGCTAGTGGTTTGTCTTATAACAGGGCACTGAACACTGAAGCTTTCTTT. Translated: CASGLSYNRALNTEAFF.

The chain has TRBV7-9 and TRBJ1-3; D not resolved. Germline V gives CDR1 SEHNR, CDR2 FQNEAQ (reference sequence). The CDR3 contains 13 residues. Trimming cost V 3 bases and J 0 bases, with 3 bases left between them. For the CDR3, the DNA is TGTGCCAGCAGCTTGAGCTCTGGAAACACCATATATTTT. Its translation is CASSLSSGNTIYF.

The rearrangement uses TRBV7-6 and TRBJ1-2, with D possibly being TRBD1 (5 bases). Trimming left V 5 bases short and J 4 bases short, with 20 bases between. The CDR3 has 16 residues. Germline assignment: CDR1 SGHVS and CDR2 FNYEAQ. Here the CDR3 DNA reads TGTGCCAGCAGCCCCAGAGACCAGGGCTCTAGCTATGGCTACACCTTC. Encoded protein: CASSPRDQGSSYGYTF. The complete variable domain, with remaining parts taken from reference TRBV7-6 and TRBJ1-2, reads GAGVSQSPRYKVTKRGQDVALRCDPISGHVSLYWYRQALGQGPEFLTYFNYEAQQDKSGLPNDRFSAERPEGSISTLTIQRTEQRDSAMYRCASSPRDQGSSYGYTFGSGTRLTVV.

This clone is large (0.1 to 1%). This rearrangement joins TRBV5-1 to TRBJ1-1; possible D gene TRBD1, 6 bases. V was cut by 0 bases and J by 4 bases, with 19 bases left in between. The CDR3 length is 17 residues. Germline CDR1 is SGHRS and CDR2 is YFSETQ. CDR3 protein: CASSLASGGLRGTEAFF. DNA for the CDR3: TGCGCCAGCAGCTTGGCCTCTGGGGGCCTCAGGGGCACTGAAGCTTTCTTT.

The chain links TRBV19 to TRBJ2-7, with 7 bases aligning to TRBD2. CDR1 and CDR2 from the germline V gene are LNHDA and SQIVND (reference sequence). After removal of 2 bases from V and 7 bases from J, the junction contained 14 bases not matched to a gene. CDR3 length: 16 amino acids. The CDR3 loop is CASSITGGSMAREQYF. The DNA for the CDR3 is TGTGCCAGTAGTATAACGGGCGGGAGCATGGCAAGGGAGCAGTACTTC.

The CDR3, as DNA: TGCAGCGTGGGGGGGCTCCCACCAAACTATGGCTACACCTTC. This codes for CSVGGLPPNYGYTF. The chain recombines TRBV29-1 with TRBJ1-2, with a tentative D call TRBD1 (6 bases). The CDR3 is 14 amino acids. V dropped 6 bases and J dropped 2 bases, with 16 bases sitting between them. Germline V lookup: CDR1 SQVTM, CDR2 ANQGSEA.